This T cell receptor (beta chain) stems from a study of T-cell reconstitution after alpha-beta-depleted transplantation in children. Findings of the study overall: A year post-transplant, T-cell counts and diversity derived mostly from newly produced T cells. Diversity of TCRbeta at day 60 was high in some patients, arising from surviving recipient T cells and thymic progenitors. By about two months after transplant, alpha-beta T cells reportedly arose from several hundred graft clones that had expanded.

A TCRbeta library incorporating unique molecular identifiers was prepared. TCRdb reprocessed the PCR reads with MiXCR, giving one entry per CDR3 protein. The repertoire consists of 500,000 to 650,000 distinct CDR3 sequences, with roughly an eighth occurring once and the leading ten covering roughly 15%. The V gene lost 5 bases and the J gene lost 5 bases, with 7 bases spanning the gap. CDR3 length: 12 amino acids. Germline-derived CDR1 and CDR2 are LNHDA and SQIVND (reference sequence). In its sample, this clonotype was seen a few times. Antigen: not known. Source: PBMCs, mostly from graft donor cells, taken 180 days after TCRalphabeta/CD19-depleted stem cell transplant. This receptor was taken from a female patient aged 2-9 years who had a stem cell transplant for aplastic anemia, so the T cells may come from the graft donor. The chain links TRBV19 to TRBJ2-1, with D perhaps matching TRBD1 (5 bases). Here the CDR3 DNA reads TGTGCCAGTAGTGTAGGGGACAATGAGCAGTTCTTC. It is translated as CASSVGDNEQFF.